This TCR beta chain is drawn from a study of OX40 agonist ivuxolimab in advanced cancers. Study-level results: There was clonal expansion of CD4+ and CD8+ blood T cells by week 6 at 0.1 to 3.0 mg/kg.

This table comes from immunoSEQ multiplex PCR, and its TCRdb copy is limited to in-frame clones, with some not included. Of around 60,000 clones in the sample, more than 75% are singletons; the top ten hold 1% to 1.5%. Trimming at V came to 6 bases and at J to 5 bases, leaving 6 bases not matched to a gene. The germline V gene encodes CDR1 MNHNS and CDR2 SASEGT. The length of the CDR3 is 14 residues. This clone was counted only a few times. Its specificity is not known. This receptor was taken from an adult with an advanced solid tumor such as melanoma, head and neck, liver or kidney cancer. The source was CD4+ or CD8+ T cells sorted from blood, collected in a trial of the OX40 agonist ivuxolimab. V and J are TRBV6-1 and TRBJ1-5; 8 bases fit TRBD1. The CDR3 DNA sequence: TGTGCCAGCAGCAGACTGACAGGGGATCAGCCCCAGCATTTT. Protein product: CASSRLTGDQPQHF.